Here is one T cell receptor (beta chain) with its context. Its target is unknown. TCRalpha and TCRbeta libraries used 5'RACE with constant-segment primers and UMIs. TCRdb analysed the 5' RACE reads with MiXCR anew, one entry per CDR3 protein. The data show roughly 510,000 distinct CDR3 sequences, around 15% seen once. The source of the sample is a study of T-cell memory formation after mild COVID-19. CDR1 is LGHDT, CDR2 YNNKEL, per germline (reference sequence). Trimming took 4 bases from V and 3 from J; bases not matched to a gene: 6. The CDR3 loop spans 15 amino acids. Study-wide points: The study detected some responding clones in pre-infection memory, suggesting cross-reactive memory joined. Among contracting clones, CD4+ were mainly CM/EM and CD8+ enriched in EMRA.

Sample: PBMCs or a T cell subset sorted from them (not recorded which). The chain couples TRBV3-1 to TRBJ1-1; TRBD1 agrees at 9 bases. This TCR derives from an adult woman who had mild COVID-19 (a few samples of this study predate the infection). Cell type and time point are not known. The CDR3 coding sequence is TGTGCCAGCAGCCCCGGGACAGGGTGGGACACTGAAGCTTTCTTT. Protein sequence: CASSPGTGWDTEAFF.